This T cell receptor (beta chain) originates from a study of blood T cell repertoires in COVID-19 (TCRdb year 2020). About the full investigation: Recovered participants in ImmuneRACE Cohort 3 were defined as having two consecutive negative NP/OP PCR tests, clearance from a healthcare professional, or resolution of symptoms. Collaborator samples came from the United States, Italy and Spain and covered acute and convalescent phases of COVID-19. The prospective study material was composed of cDNA or gDNA derived from T cells, B-cell-depleted T cells, or PBMCs. Deeply sampled blood TCRbeta repertoires from subjects exposed to, actively infected with, or recovered from COVID-19 were included in the dataset. The repertoires were made available in a free public database intended to serve as a resource for research on the immune response to SARS-CoV-2. Samples were obtained from the ongoing ImmuneRACE study (first 160 participants) and from about 1,300 subjects provided by 6 global collaborators. Sample metadata almost always included a de-identified subject ID, COVID-19 status, age in years and sex. Where HLA class I and class II types were available, the types were taken from metadata supplied by the sample provider, not from assay-based typing.

From the cysteine through the phenylalanine, the CDR3 covers 14 amino acids. Solely the CDR3 DNA is kept, with 42 bases framed from the first base. Trimming costs V 5 bases and J 3 bases, and their ends lie 14 bases apart. CDR1 SGHVS and CDR2 FQNEAQ are derived from the germline V gene. Participants in the prospective study were enrolled through a virtual design, were aged about 18 to 100 years, and lived in 20 to 30 United States geographic areas. To assign participants to cohorts, the prospective study relied on clinical history that participants themselves reported in a screening survey and a study questionnaire. Each participant in the prospective study had whole blood, serum and a nasopharyngeal or oropharyngeal swab collected by mobile phlebotomists. Participants in the prospective study had the option to provide additional blood draws and questionnaires over a 2-month period. Prospective study blood samples were shipped either frozen or at room temperature before DNA extraction.

TCRbeta CDR3 regions were amplified from genomic DNA by means of the immunoSEQ Assay, a bias-controlled multiplex PCR. The original pipeline was this. Within the assay, amplification of reference gene primers was used to estimate how many nucleated cells each sample contained. To quantify the absolute abundance of each unique TCRbeta CDR3 rearrangement, sequence reads were collapsed and filtered. Productive Simpson clonality was computed per sample as the square root of Simpson's diversity index over productive rearrangements. This immuneACCESS table, as held by TCRdb, lists in-frame sequences with V and J called but not all clones. Of the missing ones, under half trace to an unresolved V gene in checked studies; the others have no known cause. V, J and clone size are taken as reported in that table, and D and trimming were inferred from the DNA itself. The sample profile shows approximately 200,000 clones; over 75% of them were found once. Less than 8% of the sample goes to the ten largest clones.

Regarding this clone: This clone's antigen is unknown. Nothing much larger sits one base from this clone, and base qualities are not available.

Findings and caveats that apply to the study as a whole: Clinical and demographic metadata were provided uncurated, with the amount varying by source and participant.

The receptor's source is a man aged 25-45 years in a cohort exposed to, infected with or recovered from COVID-19 (not recorded which). This receptor chain uses TRBV7-8 and TRBJ2-7, with the D gene not confidently named. Sample: PBMCs or T cells enriched from blood (not recorded which). CDR3 sequence: CASSATVTFYEQYF. Read as DNA, the sequence is TGTGCCAGCAGCGCAACAGTAACGTTCTACGAGCAGTACTTC.